A single sample is the source of the 25 T cell receptor beta chains below, sequenced in a study of cytomegalovirus exposure and HLA in healthy donors. Primers for the PCR totalled 60 Vbeta and 13 Jbeta. The repertoire was sequenced with immunoSEQ multiplex PCR; TCRdb's copy has only in-frame clones and lacks some. Altogether 95,000 to 150,000 clones are present, around 80% being singletons, with the ten largest covering about 1%. Sequencing was performed on PBMCs. These receptors were obtained from a woman in her twenties or thirties in good health and CMV-seronegative.

The chain uses TRBV5-6 and TRBJ1-3; D gene uncertain. Germline CDR1 and CDR2: SGHDT and YYEEEE. V lost 1 base, J lost 0 bases, and 8 bases lay in between. The CDR3 is 15 residues long. The CDR3 spells CASSLIPDSGNTIYF. The DNA of the CDR3 is TGTGCCAGCAGCTTGATCCCAGACTCTGGAAACACCATATATTTT.

Remarks on this clone: The junction departs from the called germline gene at one end, perhaps through a read error. The chain joins TRBV7-7 to TRBJ2-1; 9 nucleotides match TRBD2. Germline V CDR1 and CDR2: SSHAT, FNYEAQ (reference sequence). CDR3 length: 16 residues. The CDR3 bases are TGTGCTAGCAGCTTAACTCTAGCGGGGACCTACAATGAGCAGTTCTTC. Protein product: CASSLTLAGTYNEQFF.

The rearrangement uses TRBV9 and TRBJ1-4; D possibly corresponds to TRBD1 (6 bases). V shed 2 bases and J shed 8 bases, with 13 bases lying between them. CDR1 and CDR2 (germline): SGDLS, YYNGEE. The CDR3 runs 14 residues. Here the CDR3 DNA reads TGTGCCAGCAGCGTGGCGGGGGCAGAGGAAAAACTGTTTTTT. Translated, it gives CASSVAGAEEKLFF.

V and J are TRBV9 and TRBJ2-1, with 15 bases fitting TRBD2. Germline loops: CDR1 SGDLS, CDR2 YYNGEE. The CDR3 is made up of 17 amino acids. V was pared by 2 bases and J by 5 bases, with 5 bases of the junction left unmatched. CDR3 coding DNA: TGTGCCAGCAGCGTGGGGGGGACTAGCGGGGGGAACAATGAGCAGTTCTTC. Amino acids: CASSVGGTSGGNNEQFF.

The rearrangement uses TRBV9 and TRBJ1-5; the match to TRBD1 covers 7 bases. This CDR3 is 16 amino acids long. The junction had 8 bases not matched to a gene; V was cut back by 4 bases and J by 1 base. Germline CDR1 and CDR2: SGDLS and YYNGEE. DNA of the CDR3: TGTGCCAGCAGCACCCCGAGGGGGCGCAGCAATCAGCCCCAGCATTTT. It translates to CASSTPRGRSNQPQHF.

The rearrangement links TRBV27 to TRBJ1-1; no clear D. The CDR3 consists of 14 residues. CDR1 MNHEY and CDR2 SMNVEV come from the germline V gene (reference sequence). The germline V and J ends were trimmed by 5 bases and 4 bases, with 14 bases remaining between them. This CDR3 reads CASSSLGVPTEAFF. CDR3 sequence (DNA): TGTGCCAGCAGTAGCCTGGGAGTACCCACTGAAGCTTTCTTT.

The CDR3 coding sequence is TGCGCCAGCAGGTCGACAACTTCGAACACTGAAGCTTTCTTT. Translated: CASRSTTSNTEAFF. The chain couples TRBV10-2 to TRBJ1-1, with unresolved D. Germline CDR1 and CDR2: WSHSY and SAAADI. The CDR3 length is 14 residues. V was shortened by 6 bases and J by 1 base, with 12 bases between the two germline ends.

As DNA, the CDR3 is TGTGCCAGTAGGGGGCCTCGGCCAGCCACCGGGAGAGATACGCAGTATTTT. Amino acid sequence: CASRGPRPATGRDTQYF. The chain recombines TRBV19 with TRBJ2-3; D might be TRBD2 (6 bases). The CDR3 extends over 17 amino acids. V was shortened by 6 bases and J by 5 bases, with 24 bases between the two germline ends. Per germline, CDR1 LNHDA and CDR2 SQIVND (reference sequence).

The chain links TRBV4-2 to TRBJ1-2; D perhaps matches TRBD1 (6 bases). Germline CDR1 is LGHNA and CDR2 is YNFKEQ. The CDR3 covers 13 residues. V was shortened by 4 bases and J by 6 bases, with 12 bases between the two germline ends. The chain's CDR3 is CASSPKSGDGYTF. Here the CDR3 DNA reads TGTGCCAGCAGCCCCAAGTCAGGGGATGGCTACACCTTC.

The chain couples TRBV19 to TRBJ2-3; tentatively, D is TRBD2 (6 bases). Germline V gene lookup returns CDR1 LNHDA and CDR2 SQIVND (reference sequence). This CDR3 is built from 14 residues. The ends were cut back, 4 bases at V and 2 bases at J, with 10 bases in the middle. The CDR3 region has the DNA TGTGCCAGTAGTAGCGGGATTCCCACAGATACGCAGTATTTT. It yields the protein CASSSGIPTDTQYF.

This clone was counted a few times. V is TRBV7-9 and J is TRBJ2-7; no clear D. The V end was cut by 3 bases, the J end by 5 bases, with 8 bases between. The CDR3 is 12 residues long. The germline V gene has CDR1 SEHNR and CDR2 FQNEAQ (reference sequence). DNA for the CDR3: TGTGCCAGCAGCTTTTCCGGTCACGAGCAGTACTTC. This gives the protein CASSFSGHEQYF.

The count of this clone is one. V and J are TRBV9 and TRBJ2-1; perhaps TRBD2 as D (5 bases). The CDR3 covers 17 residues. Germline V gene data show CDR1 as SGDLS and CDR2 as YYNGEE. V lost 0 bases, J lost 0 bases, and 13 bases lay in between. CDR3 sequence reads: CASSVAVERSSYNEQFF. The CDR3 DNA reads TGTGCCAGCAGCGTAGCAGTAGAGCGGAGCTCCTACAATGAGCAGTTCTTC.

V is TRBV7-9 and J is TRBJ2-1, with TRBD2 matching 10 bases. CDR3 size: 17 residues. The germline gives CDR1 SEHNR, CDR2 FQNEAQ (reference sequence). Losses at the gene ends were 4 bases for V and 7 bases for J; bases not matched to a gene: 13. The CDR3: CASSSYTGTSAQNEQFF. Written as DNA, the CDR3 is TGTGCCAGCAGCTCCTACACCGGGACTAGCGCGCAGAATGAGCAGTTCTTC.

The chain employs TRBV18 and TRBJ2-1; TRBD2 agrees at 12 bases. V was clipped by 5 bases and J by 5 bases; unmatched bases: 1. This CDR3 contains 14 residues. Germline-derived CDR1 and CDR2 are KGHSH and LQKENI. As DNA, the CDR3 is TGTGCCAGCTCAAGACTAGCGGGGGACAATGAGCAGTTCTTC. Translating gives CASSRLAGDNEQFF.

The CDR3 reads CASSPFGTGNQPQHF. The CDR3 DNA reads TGTGCCAGCAGTCCGTTTGGGACAGGGAATCAGCCCCAGCATTTT. V gene TRBV2 combines with J gene TRBJ1-5; 9 nucleotides match TRBD1. The V gene end was trimmed by 5 bases and the J gene end by 4 bases; junction bases not matched to a gene: 6. The CDR3 is 15 amino acids. The germline gives CDR1 SNHLY, CDR2 FYNNEI.

The V and J genes are TRBV2 and TRBJ1-2, with a weak D call TRBD1 (5 bases). The V gene's germline CDR1 is SNHLY and CDR2 FYNNEI. The CDR3 runs 12 residues. Trimming removed 7 bases from V and 7 bases from J, with 13 bases in between. The DNA for the CDR3 is TGTGCCAGCACCCCATTGGGGGGTGGCTACACCTTC. Its protein is CASTPLGGGYTF.

V gene TRBV5-1 combines with J gene TRBJ1-1, with TRBD1 matching 9 bases. The CDR3 is made up of 14 amino acids. The V gene end was trimmed by 7 bases and the J gene end by 4 bases; junction bases not matched to a gene: 8. CDR1 is SGHRS and CDR2 is YFSETQ in the germline V gene. DNA of the CDR3: TGCGCCAGCGCACAGGGGGCATGGGGCACTGAAGCTTTCTTT. Amino acid sequence: CASAQGAWGTEAFF. The whole variable domain, remainder taken from reference TRBV5-1 and TRBJ1-1, is KAGVTQTPRYLIKTRGQQVTLSCSPISGHRSVSWYQQTPGQGLQFLFEYFSETQRNKGNFPGRFSGRQFSNSRSEMNVSTLELGDSALYLCASAQGAWGTEAFFGQGTRLTVV.

The chain has TRBV18 and TRBJ1-1, with 10 bases fitting TRBD1. Germline V gene lookup returns CDR1 KGHSH and CDR2 LQKENI. The junction had 8 bases not matched to a gene; V was cut back by 2 bases and J by 5 bases. The CDR3 consists of 16 residues. CDR3 nucleotides: TGTGCCAGCTCACCAGTTTCCGGGACAGGGGTGACTGAAGCTTTCTTT. Amino acids: CASSPVSGTGVTEAFF.

V is TRBV27 and J is TRBJ2-1; D ambiguous. V was trimmed by 5 bases and J by 5 bases, leaving 4 bases between them. The germline V gene encodes CDR1 MNHEY and CDR2 SMNVEV (reference sequence). This CDR3 contains 11 residues. CDR3 residues: CASSLHNEQFF. As DNA, the CDR3 is TGTGCCAGCAGTCTACACAATGAGCAGTTCTTC.

V is TRBV5-4 and J is TRBJ1-2; D not resolved. The germline V gene encodes CDR1 SGHNT and CDR2 YYREEE (reference sequence). The CDR3 extends over 15 amino acids. V shed 4 bases and J shed 4 bases, with 17 bases lying between them. This CDR3 is CASSPRHPRVYGYTF. The DNA of the CDR3 is TGTGCCAGCAGCCCAAGACACCCGAGGGTCTATGGCTACACCTTC. The variable domain in full, with the rest retrieved from reference TRBV5-4 and TRBJ1-2, is ETGVTQSPTHLIKTRGQQVTLRCSSQSGHNTVSWYQQALGQGPQFIFQYYREEENGRGNFPPRFSGLQFPNYSSELNVNALELDDSALYLCASSPRHPRVYGYTFGSGTRLTVV.

The chain has TRBV18 and TRBJ2-7, with 7 positions matching TRBD2. The germline V gene has CDR1 KGHSH and CDR2 LQKENI. CDR3 length: 15 residues. The junction had 5 bases not matched to a gene; V was cut back by 3 bases and J by 0 bases. CDR3 nucleotide sequence: TGTGCCAGCTCACCCCCCCGCGGGAGCTCCTACGAGCAGTACTTC. Translation gives CASSPPRGSSYEQYF.

The rearrangement uses TRBV14 and TRBJ1-3, with a tentative D call TRBD1 (5 bases). Looked up from germline, CDR1 is SGHDN and CDR2 is FVKESK. Trimming took 1 base from V and 2 from J, leaving 15 bases between them. This CDR3 contains 17 residues. CDR3 in amino acids: CASSQGPGVVTGNTIYF. The CDR3, as DNA: TGTGCCAGCAGCCAAGGTCCGGGGGTGGTGACTGGAAACACCATATATTTT.

This chain joins TRBV11-3 and TRBJ1-1; tentative D call: TRBD1 (5 bases). The germline gives CDR1 SGHNT, CDR2 YENEEA. This CDR3 contains 15 residues. Trimming took 1 base from V and 10 from J, leaving 19 bases between them. The CDR3 loop is CASSLVQGSPKGAFF. The CDR3, as DNA: TGTGCCAGCAGCTTAGTGCAGGGATCACCTAAGGGAGCTTTCTTT. The complete variable domain, with remaining parts taken from reference TRBV11-3 and TRBJ1-1, reads EAGVVQSPRYKIIEKKQPVAFWCNPISGHNTLYWYLQNLGQGPELLIRYENEEAVDDSQLPKDRFSAERLKGVDSTLKIQPAELGDSAVYLCASSLVQGSPKGAFFGQGTRLTVV.

The CDR3 nucleotides are TGCAGCGGGTTAGGGGGGGAGGGCTCCTACAATGAGCAGTTCTTC. Residues: CSGLGGEGSYNEQFF. The chain recombines TRBV29-1 with TRBJ2-1; weak D call: TRBD2 (7 bases). Per germline, CDR1 SQVTM and CDR2 ANQGSEA. Between the trimmed V and J ends, which lost 7 bases and 0 bases, there was a span of 16 bases. This CDR3 contains 15 residues.

This rearrangement joins TRBV2 to TRBJ1-1; unclear D gene. Germline V gene data show CDR1 as SNHLY and CDR2 as FYNNEI. V was cut by 4 bases and J by 1 base, with 10 bases left in between. The CDR3 is made up of 14 amino acids. The CDR3 is CASSGVEANTEAFF. CDR3 bases: TGTGCCAGCAGTGGGGTGGAGGCGAACACTGAAGCTTTCTTT.